The 28 T cell receptor beta chains presented below share a single source sample, sequenced in a study of blood T cell repertoires in COVID-19. Assay used: immunoSEQ multiplex PCR; TCRdb lists only in-frame clones, some missing. The sample consists of over 300,000 clones, 70% to 90% of them appearing once. Material for sequencing was PBMCs or T cells enriched from blood (not recorded which). The receptor source for this set is a woman in her twenties or thirties who had recovered from COVID-19.

The J gene is TRBJ1-4, the V gene TRBV6-2 or TRBV6-3; D unclear. CDR1 and CDR2 (germline): MNHEY, SVGEGT. V was shortened by 2 bases and J by 5 bases, with 15 bases between the two germline ends. The CDR3 is made up of 16 amino acids. CDR3 DNA: TGTGCCAGCAGTTACCTCCCGGGGAAGAGGAATGAAAAACTGTTTTTT. Amino acids: CASSYLPGKRNEKLFF.

The DNA for the CDR3 is TGCAGCGCTACTAGCGGGGGGGCCAGGGACAATGAGCAGTTCTTC. Translating it yields CSATSGGARDNEQFF. The chain links TRBV29-1 to TRBJ2-1; 13 bases are a match to TRBD2. The CDR3 runs 15 residues. J gave up 5 bases and V 7 bases, and 8 bases lay outside the gene matches. CDR1 and CDR2 (germline): SQVTM, ANQGSEA.

V gene TRBV9 combines with J gene TRBJ1-3; the D is unclear. The CDR3 runs to 16 residues. V lost 0 bases, J lost 0 bases, and 10 bases lay in between. Germline V CDR1 and CDR2: SGDLS, YYNGEE. The CDR3 nucleotides are TGTGCCAGCAGCGTAGGGGCAGACCCCTCTGGAAACACCATATATTTT. Translating it yields CASSVGADPSGNTIYF. The full variable domain, in which reference TRBV9 and TRBJ1-3 provide the parts outside the CDR3, is DSGVTQTPKHLITATGQRVTLRCSPRSGDLSVYWYQQSLDQGLQFLIQYYNGEERAKGNILERFSAQQFPDLHSELNLSSLELGDSALYFCASSVGADPSGNTIYFGEGSWLTVV.

This rearrangement joins TRBV7-3 to TRBJ1-3; 8 positions agree with TRBD1. J gave up 6 bases and V 5 bases, and 3 bases lay outside the gene matches. Germline V gene sequence: CDR1 SGHTA, CDR2 FQGTGA. This CDR3 is built from 13 residues. The CDR3 loop is CASSQQGENTIYF. In nucleotides, the CDR3 is TGTGCCAGCAGCCAACAGGGGGAAAACACCATATATTTT. Combining the CDR3 with reference TRBV7-3 and TRBJ1-3 gives the whole variable domain GAGVSQTPSNKVTEKGKYVELRCDPISGHTALYWYRQSLGQGPEFLIYFQGTGAADDSGLPNDRFFAVRPEGSVSTLKIQRTERGDSAVYLCASSQQGENTIYFGEGSWLTVV.

The gene calls are TRBV4-2 and TRBJ1-2; 9 bases align to TRBD1. The germline V gene encodes CDR1 LGHNA and CDR2 YNFKEQ. This CDR3 region has 13 residues. V lost 0 bases to trimming and J lost 8 bases; unmatched junction nucleotides: 1. The CDR3 protein is CASSQEGTGGYTF. In DNA, the CDR3 is TGTGCCAGCAGCCAAGAGGGGACAGGGGGCTACACCTTC.

The J gene is TRBJ1-5, the V gene TRBV2; D uncertain. This CDR3 is built from 12 residues. V was shortened by 4 bases and J by 5 bases, with 6 bases between the two germline ends. In germline, CDR1 is SNHLY, CDR2 FYNNEI. In DNA form, the CDR3 reads TGTGCCAGCAGTGGAGGTCATCAGCCCCAGCATTTT. The encoded protein is CASSGGHQPQHF.

The CDR3: CASSPPQGIFKVDGYTF. In DNA, the CDR3 is TGTGCCAGCTCACCCCCACAGGGAATATTTAAGGTGGATGGCTACACCTTC. The rearrangement joins TRBV18 to TRBJ1-2; tentatively, D is TRBD1 (6 bases). CDR1 is KGHSH and CDR2 is LQKENI in the germline V gene. CDR3 length: 17 amino acids. Trimming took off 3 bases at V and 6 bases at J, with 23 bases between the two ends. Variable domain in full (rest from reference TRBV18 and TRBJ1-2): NAGVMQNPRHLVRRRGQEARLRCSPMKGHSHVYWYRQLPEEGLKFMVYLQKENIIDESGMPKERFSAEFPKEGPSILRIQQVVRGDSAAYFCASSPPQGIFKVDGYTFGSGTRLTVV.

The CDR3, as DNA: TGTGCCAGTCGACTAGCCGGGTACACTGAAGCTTTCTTT. Translating it yields CASRLAGYTEAFF. The chain joins TRBV5-5 to TRBJ1-1, with unresolved D. CDR1 is SGHKS, CDR2 YYEKEE, per germline (reference sequence). The CDR3 contains 13 residues. Trimming left V 8 bases short and J 3 bases short, with 14 bases between.

Remarks on this clone: No DNA is shown, since the ends of the CDR3 on it are uncertain; the CDR3 is the one TCRdb lists. The chain joins TRBV6-5 to TRBJ1-1; TRBD1, the table's D call, lacks a check against the DNA. Germline assignment: CDR1 MNHEY and CDR2 SVGAGI. The CDR3 totals 14 residues, both ends included. CDR3 sequence reads: CASILDRGRTEAFF.

The chain joins TRBV2 to TRBJ1-6; 7 bases fit TRBD1. The CDR3 has 14 residues. In germline, CDR1 is SNHLY, CDR2 FYNNEI. The trim removed 6 bases at V and 6 bases at J, leaving 5 bases unmatched. In nucleotides, the CDR3 is TGTGCCAGCAGATTGGGACAGACTAATTCACCCCTCCACTTT. Its translation is CASRLGQTNSPLHF. The full variable domain, with the rest looked up from reference TRBV2 and TRBJ1-6, is EPEVTQTPSHQVTQMGQEVILRCVPISNHLYFYWYRQILGQKVEFLVSFYNNEISEKSEIFDDQFSVERPDGSNFTLKIRSTKLEDSAMYFCASRLGQTNSPLHFGNGTRLTVT.

The rearrangement links TRBV6-5 to TRBJ2-5; 8 positions match TRBD2. The CDR3 is made up of 15 amino acids. Germline V lookup: CDR1 MNHEY, CDR2 SVGAGI. The V gene end was trimmed by 6 bases and the J gene end by 1 base; junction bases not matched to a gene: 7. CDR3 sequence: CASRQRGGPQETQYF. Written as DNA, the CDR3 is TGTGCCAGCAGGCAACGGGGGGGGCCCCAAGAGACCCAGTACTTC.

The chain joins TRBV7-9 to TRBJ1-2, with 9 bases lining up with TRBD1. Germline V gives CDR1 SEHNR, CDR2 FQNEAQ (reference sequence). With 8 bases clipped from V and 3 bases from J, the junction kept 10 bases outside the gene matches. This CDR3 comprises 15 residues. CDR3 region: CASRRGGQGDYGYTF. CDR3 nucleotides: TGTGCCAGCCGCCGAGGGGGACAGGGCGACTATGGCTACACCTTC.

The V and J genes are TRBV27 and TRBJ1-1, with 7 nucleotides matching TRBD1. Germline trimming cut 4 bases from V and 4 bases from J; bases unmatched to any gene: 9. Per germline, CDR1 MNHEY and CDR2 SMNVEV (reference sequence). This CDR3 region has 15 residues. The CDR3 here is CASSSQTGISTEAFF. The DNA of the CDR3 is TGTGCCAGCAGTTCCCAGACAGGGATAAGCACTGAAGCTTTCTTT.

This chain uses TRBV3-1 (or the pseudogene TRBV3-2) with TRBJ1-2; D might be TRBD1 (6 bases). Germline V gene data show CDR1 as LGHDT and CDR2 as YNNKEL (reference sequence). V lost 0 bases, J lost 8 bases, and 19 bases lay in between. This CDR3 comprises 16 residues. In DNA, the CDR3 is TGTGCCAGCAGCCAAGAGTGGCGTACAGGGCCGCGCGGCTACACCTTC. It encodes CASSQEWRTGPRGYTF.

This clone was counted a single time. The chain links TRBV6-5 to TRBJ1-3; D possibly corresponds to TRBD1 (6 bases). Germline V gives CDR1 MNHEY, CDR2 SVGAGI. The CDR3 is made up of 13 amino acids. Trimming removed 6 bases from V and 1 base from J, with 7 bases in between. CDR3 in DNA: TGTGCCAGCAGGGACAGTTCTGGAAACACCATATATTTT. Translation gives CASRDSSGNTIYF.

The chain combines TRBV5-6 with TRBJ1-3; D call uncertain. Trimming took 0 bases from V and 1 from J, leaving 14 bases between them. CDR3 length: 17 amino acids. In germline, CDR1 is SGHDT, CDR2 YYEEEE. CDR3 residues: CASSLGELRISGNTIYF. For the CDR3, the DNA is TGTGCCAGCAGCTTGGGTGAATTGCGGATTTCTGGAAACACCATATATTTT. The whole variable domain, filled in from reference TRBV5-6 and TRBJ1-3, reads DAGVTQSPTHLIKTRGQQVTLRCSPKSGHDTVSWYQQALGQGPQFIFQYYEEEERQRGNFPDRFSGHQFPNYSSELNVNALLLGDSALYLCASSLGELRISGNTIYFGEGSWLTVV.

The chain joins TRBV18 to TRBJ1-5; 7 bases map to TRBD1. Looked up from germline, CDR1 is KGHSH and CDR2 is LQKENI. V trimming: 0 bases; J trimming: 6 bases; junction bases outside the gene matches: 2. CDR3 size: 14 residues. The CDR3 reads CASSPPTGSQPQHF. The DNA for the CDR3 is TGTGCCAGCTCACCACCGACAGGGAGTCAGCCCCAGCATTTT.

This chain links TRBV28 with TRBJ1-1; D remains unclear. CDR3 length equals 10 residues. V lost 4 bases to trimming and J lost 11 bases, with 8 bases between them. Germline V CDR1 and CDR2: MDHEN, SYDVKM. CDR3 bases: TGTGCCAGCAGTTCTTGGAGGGCTTTCTTT. Translating gives CASSSWRAFF. Full variable domain (missing parts from reference TRBV28 and TRBJ1-1): DVKVTQSSRYLVKRTGEKVFLECVQDMDHENMFWYRQDPGLGLRLIYFSYDVKMKEKGDIPEGYSVSREKKERFSLILESASTNQTSMYLCASSSWRAFFGQGTRLTVV.

The chain employs TRBV5-1 and TRBJ1-2; weak D call: TRBD1 (6 bases). The CDR3 contains 14 residues. Germline lookup yields CDR1 SGHRS and CDR2 YFSETQ. V dropped 0 bases and J dropped 5 bases, with 11 bases sitting between them. In DNA, the CDR3 is TGCGCCAGCAGCTTGGCCGACAGGACGTATGGCTACACCTTC. Translated: CASSLADRTYGYTF.

The chain recombines TRBV19 with TRBJ1-1; D uncertain. CDR1 LNHDA and CDR2 SQIVND come from the germline V gene (reference sequence). This CDR3 contains 14 residues. The ends were cut back, 4 bases at V and 7 bases at J, with 16 bases in the middle. In DNA form, the CDR3 reads TGTGCCAGTAGTACTCAATCTCGACGGAGTGAAGCTTTCTTT. It yields the protein CASSTQSRRSEAFF.

V is TRBV7-9 and J is TRBJ2-5; D is perhaps TRBD1 (6 bases). This CDR3 comprises 14 residues. The V gene lost 1 base and the J gene lost 7 bases, with 13 bases spanning the gap. The germline gives CDR1 SEHNR, CDR2 FQNEAQ (reference sequence). CDR3: CASSLDTGPRTQYF. The CDR3 DNA reads TGTGCCAGCAGCTTAGACACAGGGCCCAGGACCCAGTACTTC.

This sequence joins TRBV29-1 and TRBJ1-1, with 9 bases aligning to TRBD1. CDR3 length equals 14 residues. Germline V CDR1 and CDR2: SQVTM, ANQGSEA. Germline trimming cut 3 bases from V and 5 bases from J; bases unmatched to any gene: 7. The CDR3 spells CSVDPGTGFTEAFF. DNA of the CDR3: TGCAGCGTTGACCCTGGGACAGGGTTTACTGAAGCTTTCTTT.

This chain connects TRBV9 to TRBJ2-1, with TRBD1 as a possible D gene (5 bases). The CDR3 loop spans 13 amino acids. The V and J ends lost 4 bases and 5 bases respectively, with 10 bases between them. Germline-derived CDR1 and CDR2 are SGDLS and YYNGEE. The CDR3 region is CASSPRQNNEQFF. CDR3 in DNA: TGTGCCAGCAGCCCAAGACAGAACAATGAGCAGTTCTTC.

V and J are TRBV2 and TRBJ1-4, with D perhaps matching TRBD1 (5 bases). The CDR3 is 14 residues long. Germline assignment: CDR1 SNHLY and CDR2 FYNNEI. The V and J ends lost 3 bases and 8 bases respectively, with 13 bases between them. In DNA form, the CDR3 reads TGTGCCAGCAGTGATATGGGGCAGGGAGAAAAACTGTTTTTT. Its protein is CASSDMGQGEKLFF. Complete variable domain (other parts from reference TRBV2 and TRBJ1-4): EPEVTQTPSHQVTQMGQEVILRCVPISNHLYFYWYRQILGQKVEFLVSFYNNEISEKSEIFDDQFSVERPDGSNFTLKIRSTKLEDSAMYFCASSDMGQGEKLFFGSGTQLSVL.

The J gene is TRBJ1-3, the V gene TRBV10-2, with D possibly TRBD1 on 6 matching bases. The germline V gene has CDR1 WSHSY and CDR2 SAAADI. This CDR3 comprises 16 residues. The germline V and J ends were trimmed by 6 bases and 4 bases, with 19 bases remaining between them. This CDR3 reads CASSHQQGAAGNTIYF. In DNA form, the CDR3 reads TGCGCCAGCAGCCATCAACAGGGAGCAGCAGGAAACACCATATATTTT.

This rearrangement joins TRBV30 to TRBJ1-6, with TRBD1 as a possible D gene (6 bases). CDR3 length: 15 residues. The V gene lost 8 bases and the J gene lost 4 bases, with 18 bases spanning the gap. Germline V CDR1 and CDR2: GTSNPN, SVGIG (reference sequence). CDR3 nucleotide sequence: TGTGCCGCAAATAGGGGGAAAGCTTATAATTCACCCCTCCACTTT. It translates to CAANRGKAYNSPLHF.

The chain joins TRBV2 to TRBJ1-2; TRBD1 might be the D (6 bases). Germline V lookup: CDR1 SNHLY, CDR2 FYNNEI. CDR3 length equals 14 residues. V was clipped by 7 bases and J by 3 bases, with 15 bases between them. The CDR3 protein is CASTLKQGYYGYTF. CDR3 nucleotides: TGTGCCAGCACTCTAAAACAGGGCTACTATGGCTACACCTTC. Supplemented by reference TRBV2 and TRBJ1-2, the full variable domain reads EPEVTQTPSHQVTQMGQEVILRCVPISNHLYFYWYRQILGQKVEFLVSFYNNEISEKSEIFDDQFSVERPDGSNFTLKIRSTKLEDSAMYFCASTLKQGYYGYTFGSGTRLTVV.

The CDR3 DNA reads TGTGCCAGCAGCTTAGTTCCGGGGACAGGCGACTATGGCTACACCTTC. Translation: CASSLVPGTGDYGYTF. The rearrangement links TRBV11-2 to TRBJ1-2; 8 nucleotides align to TRBD1. CDR3 size: 16 residues. J gave up 3 bases and V 1 base, and 7 bases lay outside the gene matches. Germline values: CDR1 SGHAT, CDR2 FQNNGV.